A single sample is the source of the 10 T cell receptor beta chains below, sequenced in a study of blood T cell repertoires in COVID-19. Measured with immunoSEQ multiplex PCR; TCRdb has only the in-frame clones, and not every one. The data contain about 140,000 clones, approximately 85% of them seen just once; the ten biggest clones take up around 3%. Specimen: peripheral blood. The origin of the receptors is a man aged 50 or older with acute or convalescent COVID-19.

The V and J genes are TRBV28 and TRBJ1-4; D gene ambiguous. Trimming left V 5 bases short and J 5 bases short, with 15 bases between. CDR3 size: 15 residues. Germline CDR1 MDHEN, CDR2 SYDVKM. The CDR3 DNA reads TGTGCCAGCAGTGCCCAGGCAGTGATAAATGAAAAACTGTTTTTT. Protein product: CASSAQAVINEKLFF.

This rearrangement joins TRBV9 to TRBJ2-2, with 12 bases identical to TRBD2. The CDR3 consists of 15 residues. J lost 5 bases, V lost 3 bases, and 2 bases had no gene match. In germline, CDR1 is SGDLS, CDR2 YYNGEE. The DNA for the CDR3 is TGTGCCAGCAGCGGCGGACTAGCGGGAACCGGGGAGCTGTTTTTT. This translates into CASSGGLAGTGELFF.

This chain links TRBV7-9 with TRBJ1-2, with 9 nucleotides matching TRBD1. V shed 5 bases and J 4 bases; nucleotides not matched to a gene: 5. The length of the CDR3 is 14 residues. From germline, CDR1 is SEHNR and CDR2 FQNEAQ (reference sequence). The CDR3 loop reads CASSPGQGLYGYTF. The CDR3, as DNA: TGTGCCAGCAGCCCGGGACAGGGTCTCTATGGCTACACCTTC.

This clone was detected only a few times. The chain employs TRBV11-2 and TRBJ1-2, with unresolved D. In germline, CDR1 is SGHAT, CDR2 FQNNGV. This CDR3 has 13 amino acids. V gave up 4 bases and J gave up 2 bases, with 8 bases separating them. The CDR3 nucleotides read TGTGCCAGCAGCTCCACAGAGAACTATGGCTACACCTTC. It codes for CASSSTENYGYTF.

V gene TRBV10-2 combines with J gene TRBJ1-4; 10 positions agree with TRBD1. The CDR3 is 17 amino acids. Trimming cost V 4 bases and J 2 bases; bases outside gene matches: 7. Germline V CDR1 and CDR2: WSHSY, SAAADI. The CDR3 region has the DNA TGCGCCAGCAGTGCCGGGACAGGGGAGGGCACTAATGAAAAACTGTTTTTT. Residues: CASSAGTGEGTNEKLFF.

This clone was seen once. This sequence joins TRBV7-8 and TRBJ1-5; the D is unclear. This CDR3 spans 15 amino acids. Germline CDR1 SGHVS, CDR2 FQNEAQ. V dropped 4 bases and J dropped 4 bases, with 14 bases sitting between them. This CDR3 reads CASSSQQAANQPQHF. As DNA, the CDR3 is TGTGCCAGCAGCTCCCAACAAGCGGCTAATCAGCCCCAGCATTTT. The whole variable domain, remainder taken from reference TRBV7-8 and TRBJ1-5, is GAGVSQSPRYKVAKRGQDVALRCDPISGHVSLFWYQQALGQGPEFLTYFQNEAQLDKSGLPSDRFFAERPEGSVSTLKIQRTQQEDSAVYLCASSSQQAANQPQHFGDGTRLSIL.

The rearrangement links TRBV30 to TRBJ1-4; 11 bases agree with TRBD1. V shed 0 bases and J 8 bases; nucleotides not matched to a gene: 11. CDR1 GTSNPN and CDR2 SVGIG come from the germline V gene (reference sequence). The CDR3 is made up of 17 amino acids. This CDR3 reads CAWSVFGMDRGREKLFF. The CDR3 DNA follows: TGTGCCTGGAGTGTTTTTGGGATGGACAGGGGGCGCGAAAAACTGTTTTTT.

V and J are TRBV5-1 and TRBJ1-2; a possible D gene is TRBD1 (6 bases). The V and J ends lost 0 bases and 4 bases respectively, with 7 bases between them. This CDR3 has 13 residues. Germline-derived CDR1 and CDR2 are SGHRS and YFSETQ. CDR3 nucleotide sequence: TGCGCCAGCAGCTTGGTCAGGGGCTATGGCTACACCTTC. Amino acid sequence: CASSLVRGYGYTF.

The V gene is TRBV6-5, the J gene TRBJ1-3; D possibly corresponds to TRBD1 (5 bases). The CDR3 sequence is 15 residues long. In germline, CDR1 is MNHEY, CDR2 SVGAGI. The V end was cut by 2 bases, the J end by 4 bases, with 12 bases between. This CDR3 reads CASSYGQGLGNTIYF. Here the CDR3 DNA reads TGTGCCAGCAGTTACGGGCAGGGTCTGGGAAACACCATATATTTT.

This clone was detected only once. The chain joins TRBV28 to TRBJ2-7; 7 bases map to TRBD2. The CDR3 sequence is 11 residues long. Germline V gives CDR1 MDHEN, CDR2 SYDVKM. The ends lost 11 bases at V and 3 bases at J; junction bases unmatched: 4. The DNA for the CDR3 is TGTGCCTCCGGGGAGGGCTACGAGCAGTACTTC. Encoded protein: CASGEGYEQYF. Combining the CDR3 with reference TRBV28 and TRBJ2-7 gives the whole variable domain DVKVTQSSRYLVKRTGEKVFLECVQDMDHENMFWYRQDPGLGLRLIYFSYDVKMKEKGDIPEGYSVSREKKERFSLILESASTNQTSMYLCASGEGYEQYFGPGTRLTVT.